This passage covers 25 T cell receptor beta chains from one sample sequenced in a study of early T cells in non-severe SARS-CoV-2 infection. TCRdb itself ran the 5' RACE reads through MiXCR, one entry per CDR3 protein. The table shows tens of thousands of distinct CDR3 sequences, with about 15% occurring only once. Specimen: whole blood. The receptors shown here come from an adult who was a healthcare worker with PCR-confirmed SARS-CoV-2 infection or an uninfected control (not recorded which).

Only a few counts were recorded for this clonotype. The chain links TRBV6-5 to TRBJ1-3; 7 bases line up with TRBD1. V shed 5 bases and J 1 base; nucleotides not matched to a gene: 11. The germline V gene has CDR1 MNHEY and CDR2 SVGAGI. CDR3 length: 17 residues. The CDR3 DNA sequence: TGTGCCAGCAGTAAAACCTCGACAGGGTCTTCTGGAAACACCATATATTTT. It codes for CASSKTSTGSSGNTIYF.

The rearrangement links TRBV9 to TRBJ1-6; D perhaps matches TRBD1 (6 bases). The CDR3 has 14 residues. Trimming removed 0 bases from V and 11 bases from J, with 12 bases in between. Per the germline V gene, CDR1 is SGDLS and CDR2 is YYNGEE. The CDR3 region is CASSVETGTTPLHF. DNA for the CDR3: TGTGCCAGCAGCGTAGAGACAGGAACCACACCCCTCCACTTT.

The genes are TRBV9 and TRBJ1-4; 7 positions match TRBD1. The CDR3 totals 15 residues. After removal of 0 bases from V and 5 bases from J, the junction contained 4 bases not matched to a gene. CDR1 and CDR2 (germline): SGDLS, YYNGEE. In DNA form, the CDR3 reads TGTGCCAGCAGCGTAGGACAGGGCGGAAATGAAAAACTGTTTTTT. Translation: CASSVGQGGNEKLFF.

This chain joins TRBV9 and TRBJ2-7, with D perhaps matching TRBD1 or TRBD2 (7 bases each). Trimming stripped 2 bases from V and 3 bases from J, with 15 bases between. Germline V lookup: CDR1 SGDLS, CDR2 YYNGEE. The CDR3 has 15 amino acids. CDR3 protein: CASSVSGTADYEQYF. In DNA, the CDR3 is TGTGCCAGCAGCGTCAGCGGGACAGCGGACTACGAGCAGTACTTC.

This clonotype was recorded many times. The chain carries TRBV27 and TRBJ2-1, with D perhaps matching TRBD1 (6 bases). The V and J ends lost 4 bases and 5 bases respectively, with 21 bases between them. Germline loops: CDR1 MNHEY, CDR2 SMNVEV (reference sequence). The CDR3 runs to 17 residues. CDR3 loop: CASSSDSDRIVDNEQFF. As DNA, the CDR3 is TGTGCCAGCAGTTCGGACAGCGACCGGATTGTCGACAATGAGCAGTTCTTC.

This clonotype has a handful of counts. This CDR3 is CASSPTAVEYTEAFF. As DNA, the CDR3 is TGTGCCAGCAGCCCAACGGCAGTGGAATACACTGAAGCTTTCTTT. The chain is built from TRBV28 and TRBJ1-1; no clear D gene. This CDR3 is built from 15 residues. V was shortened by 6 bases and J by 3 bases, with 17 bases between the two germline ends. From germline, CDR1 is MDHEN and CDR2 SYDVKM.

This clonotype appeared a few times. V usage is TRBV12-3 or TRBV12-4 and J usage is TRBJ2-3; 7 nucleotides align to TRBD2. J was trimmed by 2 bases and V by 6 bases; bases with no gene match: 20. The length of the CDR3 is 19 residues. The DNA of the CDR3 is TGTGCCAGCAGATATAAGGGGAGGGGACTATCGGGAAACACAGATACGCAGTATTTT. Translated, it gives CASRYKGRGLSGNTDTQYF.

This clonotype was observed a few times. The chain combines TRBV9 with TRBJ2-2, with D hard to call. Trimming cost V 6 bases and J 3 bases, with 9 bases left between them. CDR1 is SGDLS, CDR2 YYNGEE, per germline. CDR3 length equals 13 residues. CDR3 residues: CASKDPYTGELFF. In DNA, the CDR3 is TGTGCCAGCAAGGACCCTTACACCGGGGAGCTGTTTTTT.

This clonotype has a handful of counts. This chain connects TRBV20-1 to TRBJ2-5; 10 bases fit TRBD2. Germline V CDR1 and CDR2: DFQATT, SNEGSKA (reference sequence). The CDR3 contains 15 residues. V dropped 5 bases and J dropped 2; count of bases not matched to a gene: 8. The CDR3 DNA is TGCAGTGCTTTTAAGCGGGAGGGCGGGCAAGAGACCCAGTACTTC. Translation gives CSAFKREGGQETQYF.

Only a few counts were recorded for this clonotype. CDR3 in amino acids: CATRPLGGRSTDTQYF. CDR3 bases: TGTGCCACCCGCCCTCTCGGGGGGAGGAGCACAGATACGCAGTATTTT. The V and J genes are TRBV7-8 and TRBJ2-3, with 7 bases that match TRBD2. Trimming cost V 10 bases and J 0 bases; bases outside gene matches: 13. Germline V gene data show CDR1 as SGHVS and CDR2 as FQNEAQ. The CDR3 runs to 16 residues.

This chain links TRBV10-3 with TRBJ2-3; D tentatively fits TRBD1 or TRBD2 (5 bases each). With 0 bases removed from V and 4 bases from J, the gap between germline ends came to 17 bases. There are 17 residues in the CDR3. CDR1 and CDR2 from the germline V gene are ENHRY and SYGVKD. DNA of the CDR3: TGTGCCATCAGTGAGTCGGTCCTAACTCTGGGGGCAGATACGCAGTATTTT. The encoded protein is CAISESVLTLGADTQYF.

This clonotype was counted ten times or more. CDR3 loop: CATSDSDRFYGYTF. CDR3 bases: TGTGCCACCAGTGACAGCGACAGGTTTTATGGCTACACCTTC. The chain joins TRBV24-1 to TRBJ1-2; a possible D gene is TRBD1 (6 bases). This CDR3 contains 14 residues. Germline CDR1 reads KGHDR; CDR2 reads SFDVKD. V lost 4 bases and J 5 bases, leaving 13 bases between the germline ends.

V and J are TRBV2 and TRBJ2-7, with D tentatively TRBD1 or TRBD2 (5 bases each). Trimming cost V 5 bases and J 5 bases, with 16 bases left between them. This CDR3 is built from 14 residues. Germline CDR1 reads SNHLY; CDR2 reads FYNNEI. CDR3 sequence (DNA): TGTGCCAGCAGTCCTTTGGGGGTCAGCGACGAGCAGTACTTC. It yields the protein CASSPLGVSDEQYF.

This clonotype was counted a few times. The CDR3 DNA follows: TGCAGTGCTATTAAGGTAGCGGGAGAAGAGACCCAGTACTTC. Translated: CSAIKVAGEETQYF. The J gene is TRBJ2-5, the V gene TRBV20-1; the match to TRBD2 covers 9 bases. Germline CDR1 DFQATT, CDR2 SNEGSKA (reference sequence). The length of the CDR3 is 14 residues. Trimming took 4 bases from V and 3 from J; bases not matched to a gene: 6.

This clonotype was counted at least ten times. The chain employs TRBV6-4 and TRBJ2-2; the D gene is possibly TRBD1 (5 bases). The CDR3 loop spans 13 amino acids. The germline V and J ends were trimmed by 6 bases and 5 bases, with 10 bases remaining between them. From germline, CDR1 is MRHNA and CDR2 SNTAGT. This CDR3 reads CASSDSTTGELFF. The CDR3 region has the DNA TGTGCCAGCAGCGACAGCACTACCGGGGAGCTGTTTTTT.

This clonotype was counted only a few times. This rearrangement joins TRBV4-3 to TRBJ1-1; D may be TRBD1 (6 bases). The CDR3 consists of 16 residues. Per germline, CDR1 LGHNA and CDR2 YSLEER. The V and J ends lost 5 bases and 6 bases respectively, with 22 bases between them. Written as DNA, the CDR3 is TGCGCCAGCAGCTCAGATGGTTGGGGGCGCGGCGCTGAAGCTTTCTTT. Its translation: CASSSDGWGRGAEAFF.

This clonotype was recorded a few times. The V gene is TRBV7-2, the J gene TRBJ1-1; D is unclear. This CDR3 is built from 15 residues. V was trimmed by 2 bases and J by 1 base, leaving 11 bases between them. The germline gives CDR1 SGHTA, CDR2 FQGNSA. CDR3 residues: CASSLFAPPNTEAFF. For the CDR3, the DNA is TGTGCCAGCAGCTTATTTGCACCTCCGAACACTGAAGCTTTCTTT.

This clonotype was seen many times. V is TRBV12-3 or TRBV12-4 and J is TRBJ2-5, with D perhaps matching TRBD1 or TRBD2 (5 bases each). This CDR3 comprises 17 residues. Trimming shortened V by 8 bases and J by 5 bases, and 27 bases separated the two germline ends. CDR3 sequence: CASSSLGPQGVRETQYF. CDR3 sequence (DNA): TGTGCCAGCTCTTCTCTAGGCCCGCAGGGAGTTCGGGAGACCCAGTACTTC.

This clonotype was seen at least ten times. DNA for the CDR3: TGTGCCAGCAGCTCAATAAGGGGGCGAGGTTACGAGCAGTACTTC. Protein: CASSSIRGRGYEQYF. The chain links TRBV7-9 to TRBJ2-7, with 7 bases aligning to TRBD1. Germline V gene sequence: CDR1 SEHNR, CDR2 FQNEAQ (reference sequence). The CDR3 consists of 15 residues. Trimming at V came to 4 bases and at J to 4 bases, leaving 10 bases not matched to a gene.

This clonotype was recorded many times. The J gene is TRBJ2-1, the V gene TRBV7-2, with TRBD1 matching over 9 bases. V lost 7 bases to trimming and J lost 7 bases; unmatched junction nucleotides: 5. Germline values: CDR1 SGHTA, CDR2 FQGNSA. The length of the CDR3 is 13 residues. CDR3 in amino acids: CASTTGGRNEQFF. CDR3 nucleotide sequence: TGTGCCAGCACGACAGGGGGGAGGAATGAGCAGTTCTTC.

The CDR3 DNA sequence: TGCAGCGTCCTGGGAGGGGGCACAGATACGCAGTATTTT. This translates into CSVLGGGTDTQYF. The chain uses TRBV29-1 and TRBJ2-3; 7 nucleotides agree with TRBD2. The CDR3 loop spans 13 amino acids. Germline CDR1 is SQVTM and CDR2 is ANQGSEA. The trim removed 6 bases at V and 1 base at J, leaving 4 bases unmatched.

This clonotype was picked up a small number of times. The rearrangement links TRBV6-5 to TRBJ2-2; D gene uncertain. Trimming cost V 0 bases and J 4 bases, with 9 bases left between them. From germline, CDR1 is MNHEY and CDR2 SVGAGI. The CDR3 has 15 residues. The CDR3 region has the DNA TGTGCCAGCAGTTACTCTCAGGCAACCACCGGGGAGCTGTTTTTT. Translation gives CASSYSQATTGELFF.

In its sample, this clonotype was seen a few times. This chain connects TRBV6-1 to TRBJ2-1; TRBD2 is a possible D gene (6 bases). The CDR3 sequence is 13 residues long. Germline V gene sequence: CDR1 MNHNS, CDR2 SASEGT. V was shortened by 3 bases and J by 9 bases, with 12 bases between the two germline ends. The CDR3 DNA follows: TGTGCCAGCAGTGAGACGGGGGTGCGTGAGCAGTTCTTC. Its translation is CASSETGVREQFF.

The chain is built from TRBV28 and TRBJ1-4; 7 positions match TRBD1. V gave up 3 bases and J gave up 8 bases; unmatched junction bases: 3. The CDR3 is 13 amino acids. CDR1 MDHEN and CDR2 SYDVKM come from the germline V gene. The CDR3 DNA follows: TGTGCCAGCAGTTTTGGGACAGAGGAAAAACTGTTTTTT. As protein: CASSFGTEEKLFF.

The chain combines TRBV12-3 or TRBV12-4 with TRBJ1-6; TRBD1 is a possible D gene (6 bases). This CDR3 contains 14 residues. Trimming took off 5 bases at V and 10 bases at J, with 15 bases between the two ends. The CDR3 sequence: CASSLQGGYSPLHF. The CDR3 DNA follows: TGTGCCAGCAGTCTACAGGGAGGTTACTCACCCCTCCACTTT.